This T cell receptor (beta chain) was captured in a study of cytomegalovirus exposure and HLA in healthy donors. This clone appeared a few times. The PCR made use of 60 Vbeta and 13 Jbeta primers. The method was immunoSEQ multiplex PCR; TCRdb's version includes in-frame clones alone and lacks a portion of them. The table lists approximately 200,000 clones, approximately 85% of them singletons. V was cut by 4 bases and J by 5 bases, with 15 bases left in between. Germline lookup yields CDR1 SNHLY and CDR2 FYNNEI. The CDR3 consists of 15 residues. The specimen sequenced was PBMCs. The receptor was derived from a woman between 45 and 60 years old in good health and CMV-seronegative. The chain couples TRBV2 to TRBJ2-1; tentatively, D is TRBD2 (6 bases). CDR3 amino acids: CASSGGGTADNEQFF. The CDR3 nucleotides are TGTGCCAGCAGTGGAGGAGGGACTGCCGACAATGAGCAGTTCTTC. Looking up the rest from reference TRBV2 and TRBJ2-1 gives the full variable domain: EPEVTQTPSHQVTQMGQEVILRCVPISNHLYFYWYRQILGQKVEFLVSFYNNEISEKSEIFDDQFSVERPDGSNFTLKIRSTKLEDSAMYFCASSGGGTADNEQFFGPGTRLTVL.